This is a list of T cell receptor beta chains from one sample in a study of cytomegalovirus exposure and HLA in healthy donors. TCRdb's table, derived via immunoSEQ multiplex PCR, lists solely in-frame clones and lacks some. The sample includes approximately 220,000 clones, under 80% of them seen just once. Material for sequencing was PBMCs. The receptors were gathered from a girl aged 2 to 10 in good health and CMV-seronegative. Each CDR3 is given with its conserved first and last residue. A D gene is named only where the DNA matches it firmly. The listing skips clone size in some rows; elsewhere it reads once, few, many or a size class.

V	D	size	J	DNA	CDR3
TRBV5-1	TRBD1	NA	TRBJ1-4	TGCGCCAGCAGCCTCGGACAGGACTGGGATGAAAAACTGTTTTTT	CASSLGQDWDEKLFF
TRBV19	TRBD1	few	TRBJ1-4	TGTGCCAGTAGCCCGGGGACAGGTAAACTGTTTTTT	CASSPGTGKLFF
TRBV29-1	NA	NA	TRBJ2-1	TGCAGCGTTGATTCGGGACTTCCCTACAATGAGCAGTTCTTC	CSVDSGLPYNEQFF
TRBV7-2	NA	NA	TRBJ1-2	TGTGCCAGCAGCGGCGGGGGCAGACCTAACTATGGCTACACCTTC	CASSGGGRPNYGYTF
TRBV7-2	NA	once	TRBJ2-1	TGTGCCAGCAGCTTAGAAGGGGCCAGGGCTTACAATGAGCAGTTCTTC	CASSLEGARAYNEQFF
TRBV19	TRBD1	NA	TRBJ1-2	TGTGCCAGTAGACACGCCGGGACAGGATTTTCTAACTATGGCTACACCTTC	CASRHAGTGFSNYGYTF
TRBV2	NA	few	TRBJ1-6	TGTGCCAGCAGTGGAGACAGAGGCAATTCACCCCTCCACTTT	CASSGDRGNSPLHF
TRBV4-1	TRBD2	NA	TRBJ2-1	TGCGCCAGCAGCCAAGAATGGAGCGGGGGGGCGTACAATGAGCAGTTCTTC	CASSQEWSGGAYNEQFF
TRBV11-2	TRBD2	NA	TRBJ2-2	TGTGCCAGCAGCCATATTAGCGGGGCGGCTGCCGGGGAGCTGTTTTTT	CASSHISGAAAGELFF
TRBV6-1	TRBD1	once	TRBJ1-5	TGTGCCAGCAAATCTGGACAGGGACGGCAGCCCCAGCATTTT	CASKSGQGRQPQHF
TRBV5-1	TRBD1	NA	TRBJ2-7	TGCGCCAGCAGCTCCGGACAGGGCGTCCCCTACGAGCAGTACTTC	CASSSGQGVPYEQYF
TRBV4-2	NA	NA	TRBJ1-2	TGTGCCAGCAGCCAAGATCGCGGGGGTTTGGACTATGGCTACACCTTC	CASSQDRGGLDYGYTF